This T cell receptor (beta chain) derives from a study of lymphopenia after photon versus proton radiotherapy (dated by TCRdb to about 2019). Turning to the overall study: The immunological effects of photon versus proton radiation therapy were compared in patients with gastrointestinal tumors who developed high-grade lymphopenia. The cohort included roughly 18 patients with gastrointestinal tumors who developed lymphopenia after receiving either photon or proton therapy. The study aimed to characterize how the two radiation modalities differ in their impact on the immune system.

About this clone: Its antigen is currently not known. The input lacks base qualities; no much larger clone sits a single base away.

The CDR3 goes from the cysteine to the phenylalanine over 15 residues. Only the CDR3 DNA stays, 45 bases, in frame from base 1. After removal of 4 bases from V and 5 bases from J, the junction retains 9 bases not matched to a gene. Sequences SGHRS (CDR1) and YFSETQ (CDR2) are obtained from the germline V gene. General conclusions and limits of the study: After the lymphocyte count nadir, photon-treated repertoires showed oligoclonal expansion, especially of CD8+ Temra cells, which drove the drop in diversity. Proton-treated patients stayed relatively stable during treatment, while photon-treated patients lost naive T cells and TCR diversity and gained effector/memory populations. Across the cohort, a larger post-nadir drop in TCR diversity was inversely correlated with overall survival time among patients who died. The survival association was assessed only in patients who died, and better survival with proton therapy was presented by the authors as a possibility rather than a demonstrated result.

The library was produced with the immunoSEQ multiplex PCR assay. Deep sequencing of rearranged TCR beta loci, alongside multiparametric flow cytometry, was used to profile T cell repertoires. TCRdb provides this immuneACCESS table in a form limited to in-frame rearrangements. Some clones are lacking; in checked studies, under half of them reflect an unresolved V gene, and why the rest are absent is not known. The sample includes 67,000 or so clones, with 75% to 90% observed a single time. The ten biggest clones cover more than 10% of the sample. Sequencing used peripheral blood, obtained from a patient treated with proton-based radiotherapy. Rearrangement joined TRBV5-1 to TRBJ2-3; 8 central nucleotides agree with TRBD2. The origin of this receptor is an elderly man with esophageal cancer. Here the CDR3 is given as CASSLKRGPGDTQYF. DNA sequence: TGCGCCAGCAGCCTGAAGCGGGGGCCCGGAGATACGCAGTATTTT.